Reported below is one T cell receptor (beta chain). Its target is unknown. Germline trimming cut 5 bases from V and 1 base from J; bases unmatched to any gene: 4. Germline CDR1 reads LNHNV; CDR2 reads YYDKDF (reference sequence). The length of the CDR3 is 14 residues. This specimen comes from a study of cytomegalovirus exposure and HLA in healthy donors. Study conclusions and caveats: On later analysis, the bulk of CMV-associated TCR beta chains appeared to be HLA-restricted. In a later analysis, across HLA loci, associated TCR counts were highest for DRB1, lowest for HLA-C.

The PCR used 60 Vbeta and 13 Jbeta primers. Assay used: immunoSEQ multiplex PCR; TCRdb lists only in-frame clones, some missing. Altogether 200,000 or so clones are present, roughly 80% being singletons, with the ten largest covering about 0.25%. The sequencing input was PBMCs. This TCR was sampled from a boy aged 10-17 years in good health and CMV-seronegative. The rearrangement links TRBV15 to TRBJ2-7; 8 bases fit TRBD1. The CDR3: CATSLDRASYEQYF. The CDR3 nucleotides are TGTGCCACCAGCCTGGACAGGGCGTCCTACGAGCAGTACTTC.